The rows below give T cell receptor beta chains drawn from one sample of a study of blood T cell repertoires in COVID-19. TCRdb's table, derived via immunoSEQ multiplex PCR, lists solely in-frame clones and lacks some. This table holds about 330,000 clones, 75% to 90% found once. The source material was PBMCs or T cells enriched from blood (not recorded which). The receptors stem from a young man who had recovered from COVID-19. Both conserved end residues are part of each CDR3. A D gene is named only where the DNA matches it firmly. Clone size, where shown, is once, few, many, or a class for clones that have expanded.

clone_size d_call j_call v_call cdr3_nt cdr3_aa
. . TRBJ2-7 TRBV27 TGTGCCAGCAGTCAAACAGGGAACTACGAGCAGTACTTC CASSQTGNYEQYF
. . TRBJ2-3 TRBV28 TGTGCCAGCAGTTTATCAGGATTGGGCACAGATACGCAGTATTTT CASSLSGLGTDTQYF
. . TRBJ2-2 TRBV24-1 TGTGCCACCAGTGATTTCGCGGGGGCTGGTAACACCGGGGAGCTGTTTTTT CATSDFAGAGNTGELFF
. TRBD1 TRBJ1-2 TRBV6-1 TGTGCCAGCAGTGAAAGGGACAGTCGAGACTATGGCTACACCTTC CASSERDSRDYGYTF
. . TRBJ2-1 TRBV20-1 TGCAGTGCTAGTTACGGGGTCAATGAGCAGTTCTTC CSASYGVNEQFF
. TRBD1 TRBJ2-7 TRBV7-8 TGTGCCAGCAGCCCCGACAGGGAAAATTCCTACGAGCAGTACTTC CASSPDRENSYEQYF
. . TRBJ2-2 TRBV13 TGTGCCACCAAACCCCAGGGTAACGGGGAGCTGTTTTTT CATKPQGNGELFF
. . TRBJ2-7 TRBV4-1 TGCGCCAGCAGCCAAGATATAGCACAGGGCTCCTACGAGCAGTACTTC CASSQDIAQGSYEQYF
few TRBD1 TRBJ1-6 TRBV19 TGTGCCAGTAGTATAAGCCCGGGACAGCTAAATTCACCCCTCCACTTT CASSISPGQLNSPLHF
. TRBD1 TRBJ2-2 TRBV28 TGTGCCAGCAGTCCCTACAGGGGCCTAAACACCGGGGAGCTGTTTTTT CASSPYRGLNTGELFF
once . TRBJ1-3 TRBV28 TGTGCCAGCGGACCAGTTCAGGGGAGTGCTGGAAACACCATATATTTT CASGPVQGSAGNTIYF
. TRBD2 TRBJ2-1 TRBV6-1 TGTGCCAGCAGTGAAACTAGCGGGGGTTCCTATGAGCAGTTCTTC CASSETSGGSYEQFF
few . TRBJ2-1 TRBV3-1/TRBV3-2 TGTGCCAGCAGCGCGGTGAATGAGCAGTTCTTC CASSAVNEQFF
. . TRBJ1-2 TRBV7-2 TGTGCCAGCAGCTTATTTCCAGGGGATCGCTACTATGGCTACACCTTC CASSLFPGDRYYGYTF